Listed below are T cell receptor beta chains from one sample, sequenced in a study of cytomegalovirus exposure and HLA in healthy donors. Profiling relied on immunoSEQ multiplex PCR, and the TCRdb table lists in-frame clones only, not all of them. The table records over 100,000 clones, just under 70% of them present only once. The sequenced sample consisted of PBMCs. All receptors come from a woman between 65 and 79 years old in good health and CMV-seropositive. Each CDR3 is given without its conserved first and last residue. The order of the fields is D gene, V gene, CDR3 protein. The D gene is left open where the match is weak.

TRBD2 TRBV4-3 ASSQQSGGVPGELF
. TRBV29-1 SVGQGTHNTEAF
. TRBV27 ASSFGGNSGANVLT
. TRBV28 ASGQQGGTEAF
TRBD1 TRBV2 ASSAGTGIGSPLH
. TRBV7-9 ASSSNNGQSNYGYT
. TRBV25-1 ASSALRVGNTEAF
TRBD2 TRBV27 ASSHAPTSGGVILSYNEQF
. TRBV7-7 ATVRAGELF
TRBD1 TRBV6-1 ASTRSTGLQPQH
TRBD2 TRBV28 ASSSGGAGNIQY
TRBD1 TRBV7-2 ASSLGQGWDTQY
. TRBV5-5 ASSFGPEAF
TRBD1 TRBV10-3 AISRTGVDTGELF
. TRBV4-1 ASSQGPFRGARVKLF
. TRBV9 ASSVGQSNQPQH
. TRBV18 ASSPPDGNYEQY
. TRBV5-1 ASSSAPVNTGELF
TRBD2 TRBV4-1 ASSQSSGGAIGELF
TRBD2 TRBV7-7 ASSLGGLAGVNEQF
. TRBV7-6 ASSLGTASSYEQY
. TRBV5-8 ASTRLLGYGYT
TRBD1 TRBV5-5 ASSSSLTGDNEKLF
. TRBV10-3 AISEERGTYEQY
. TRBV9 ASSVEEGFPGRYEAF
TRBD1 TRBV5-1 ASSLSGGNAKNIQY
TRBD1 TRBV19 ASAGGGYT
TRBD1 TRBV4-1 ASSQDRLGNQPQH
. TRBV19 ASSIHRTAGEAF
. TRBV7-2 ASSLAPGRGTEAF
TRBD1 TRBV10-3 ATGTGVEQPQH
. TRBV7-9 ASSNLQGGRLNIQY
. TRBV20-1 SAIDSLGYT
TRBD1 TRBV29-1 SVERQGRTDTQY
TRBD1 TRBV7-8 ASSPLGQGGTEAF
. TRBV7-8 ASTQSGGNTEAF
. TRBV19 ASSIKGGNTEAF
. TRBV30 AWSAHAGETQY
TRBD2 TRBV7-2 ASRHSGGGYYEQY
. TRBV6-6 ASSYKTDQH
TRBD2 TRBV6-5 ASRPTLGAGGEQY
. TRBV6-5 ASSPTGRGEQF
. TRBV6-5 ASRRGTRQETQY
TRBD2 TRBV6-6 ASTTAGYNEQF
. TRBV10-2 ASLRGSSTDTQY
. TRBV21-1 ASRNKPTQYPQAGVSLSYEQY
TRBD1 TRBV10-2 ASTFTGDTEAF
TRBD1 TRBV19 ASRWGTGNTGELF